Listed below are T cell receptor beta chains from one sample, sequenced in a study of spatial heterogeneity in lung cancer. A single record per CDR3 protein comes from TCRdb applying MiXCR to the 5' RACE reads. The profile shows 36,000 or so distinct CDR3 sequences, approximately 5.2% of them singletons. The material was PBMCs, obtained at surgery. Every receptor here comes from a female donor with early-stage non-small cell lung cancer. Each CDR3 is given with its conserved first and last residue. D genes are given only for firm matches. Only some rows state a clone size, as once, few, many or a class for expanded clones.

d_gene: .
abundance: many
j_gene: TRBJ1-1
v_gene: TRBV21-1
CDR3nt: TGTGCCAGCAGCAGTCCGCTGCTCGACAGAGCTTTCTTT
CDR3aa: CASSSPLLDRAFF

d_gene: .
abundance: .
j_gene: TRBJ1-5
v_gene: TRBV7-9
CDR3nt: TGTGCCAGCAGCAGAGAAAATCAGCCCCAGCATTTT
CDR3aa: CASSRENQPQHF

d_gene: .
abundance: many
j_gene: TRBJ1-1
v_gene: TRBV5-8
CDR3nt: TGTGCCAGCGAAGTTGTGCGGCGTTTCACTGAAGCTTTCTTT
CDR3aa: CASEVVRRFTEAFF

d_gene: TRBD2
abundance: many
j_gene: TRBJ2-3
v_gene: TRBV5-4
CDR3nt: TGTGCCAGCCAAGAGCGGGGGCAGGGAGATACGCAGTATTTT
CDR3aa: CASQERGQGDTQYF

d_gene: .
abundance: many
j_gene: TRBJ2-1
v_gene: TRBV28
CDR3nt: TGTGCCAGCAGTTTAGAAATCGGTGAGCAGTTCTTC
CDR3aa: CASSLEIGEQFF

d_gene: TRBD1
abundance: many
j_gene: TRBJ1-6
v_gene: TRBV12-3/TRBV12-4
CDR3nt: TGTGCCAGCAGAACGGGACAGGGGTTACCCCTCCACTTT
CDR3aa: CASRTGQGLPLHF

d_gene: .
abundance: many
j_gene: TRBJ1-6
v_gene: TRBV7-3
CDR3nt: TGTGCCAGCAGCTTACTCCCGGCAGGAATCAATTCACCCCTCCACTTT
CDR3aa: CASSLLPAGINSPLHF

d_gene: .
abundance: many
j_gene: TRBJ2-1
v_gene: TRBV24-1
CDR3nt: TGTGCCACCAGTGATTCTAACGGTGATGAGCAGTTCTTC
CDR3aa: CATSDSNGDEQFF

d_gene: .
abundance: many
j_gene: TRBJ1-1
v_gene: TRBV6-5
CDR3nt: TGTGCCAGCAGTTACCCTGAGGGCACTGAAGCTTTCTTT
CDR3aa: CASSYPEGTEAFF

d_gene: TRBD2
abundance: many
j_gene: TRBJ2-2
v_gene: TRBV6-2/TRBV6-3
CDR3nt: TGTGCCAGCAATCTCCCGGGTAGCGGGATCGGGGAGCTGTTTTTT
CDR3aa: CASNLPGSGIGELFF

d_gene: TRBD1
abundance: medium-sized
j_gene: TRBJ1-2
v_gene: TRBV4-1
CDR3nt: TGCGCCAGCAGCCAAGACCCCCAGGGGGATGGTGGCTACACCTTC
CDR3aa: CASSQDPQGDGGYTF

d_gene: .
abundance: many
j_gene: TRBJ2-7
v_gene: TRBV3-1
CDR3nt: TGTGCCAGCAGCCAAGGCTGGGCAGTGAGGAGCTCCGAGCAGTACTTC
CDR3aa: CASSQGWAVRSSEQYF

d_gene: .
abundance: many
j_gene: TRBJ2-7
v_gene: TRBV12-3/TRBV12-4
CDR3nt: TGTGCCAGCAGAGGCGGTCTTCGCCACGAGCAGTACTTC
CDR3aa: CASRGGLRHEQYF

d_gene: TRBD2
abundance: many
j_gene: TRBJ2-7
v_gene: TRBV7-2
CDR3nt: TGTGCCAGCGCGGAGGCTAGCGGCTACGAGCAGTACTTC
CDR3aa: CASAEASGYEQYF

d_gene: .
abundance: .
j_gene: TRBJ2-3
v_gene: TRBV21-1
CDR3nt: TGTGCCAGCAGCACCGGACTAGCGGGCCCAGATACGCAGTATTTT
CDR3aa: CASSTGLAGPDTQYF

d_gene: .
abundance: many
j_gene: TRBJ1-3
v_gene: TRBV4-1
CDR3nt: TGCGCCAGCAGCCAACCCACAGGTCCTTTCTCTGGAAACACCATATATTTT
CDR3aa: CASSQPTGPFSGNTIYF

d_gene: .
abundance: many
j_gene: TRBJ2-7
v_gene: TRBV6-6
CDR3nt: TGTGCCAGCAGTACCGGGACCGACGGGCAGTACTTC
CDR3aa: CASSTGTDGQYF

d_gene: TRBD1
abundance: many
j_gene: TRBJ1-5
v_gene: TRBV6-5
CDR3nt: TGTGCCAGCAGTCAGGGACAGGGGGGCCAGCCCCAGCATTTT
CDR3aa: CASSQGQGGQPQHF

d_gene: TRBD1
abundance: few
j_gene: TRBJ2-5
v_gene: TRBV18
CDR3nt: TGTGCCAGCTCACAAGGACAGGCGCCGTTGGAGACCCAGTACTTC
CDR3aa: CASSQGQAPLETQYF

d_gene: .
abundance: many
j_gene: TRBJ2-3
v_gene: TRBV5-1
CDR3nt: TGCGCCAGCAGCTTCCAGGGCCCAGATACGCAGTATTTT
CDR3aa: CASSFQGPDTQYF

d_gene: .
abundance: many
j_gene: TRBJ2-5
v_gene: TRBV2
CDR3nt: TGTGCCAGCACCCTCTCTCGGGACTCCGCAGTCCAAGAGACCCAGTACTTC
CDR3aa: CASTLSRDSAVQETQYF

d_gene: .
abundance: few
j_gene: TRBJ2-4
v_gene: TRBV20-1
CDR3nt: TGCAGTGCTGACCCGGGACCCGGAGGAGGCAAAAACATTCAGTACTTC
CDR3aa: CSADPGPGGGKNIQYF

d_gene: TRBD2
abundance: many
j_gene: TRBJ2-7
v_gene: TRBV5-6
CDR3nt: TGTGCCAGCAGCTTTCAGCGGGACTCTCGCGTCGAGCAGTACTTC
CDR3aa: CASSFQRDSRVEQYF

d_gene: TRBD2
abundance: many
j_gene: TRBJ2-3
v_gene: TRBV18
CDR3nt: TGTGCCAGCTCACCTCCGGGACTAGCGGGAAGCACAGATACGCAGTATTTT
CDR3aa: CASSPPGLAGSTDTQYF

d_gene: .
abundance: many
j_gene: TRBJ2-2
v_gene: TRBV20-1
CDR3nt: TGCAGTGCGCCTGACACCGGGGAGCTGTTTTTT
CDR3aa: CSAPDTGELFF

d_gene: .
abundance: many
j_gene: TRBJ2-1
v_gene: TRBV13
CDR3nt: TGTGCCAGCAGCCCCCTAGCCAGCGGAAGGGGGAATGAGCAGTTCTTC
CDR3aa: CASSPLASGRGNEQFF

d_gene: .
abundance: many
j_gene: TRBJ1-2
v_gene: TRBV6-5
CDR3nt: TGTGCCAGCAGACAGGGCTACGGGTCTGGCTACACCTTC
CDR3aa: CASRQGYGSGYTF

d_gene: .
abundance: many
j_gene: TRBJ1-6
v_gene: TRBV5-5
CDR3nt: TGTGCCAGCAGCTTGGCCACCGATCTTCTCAATTCACCCCTCCACTTT
CDR3aa: CASSLATDLLNSPLHF